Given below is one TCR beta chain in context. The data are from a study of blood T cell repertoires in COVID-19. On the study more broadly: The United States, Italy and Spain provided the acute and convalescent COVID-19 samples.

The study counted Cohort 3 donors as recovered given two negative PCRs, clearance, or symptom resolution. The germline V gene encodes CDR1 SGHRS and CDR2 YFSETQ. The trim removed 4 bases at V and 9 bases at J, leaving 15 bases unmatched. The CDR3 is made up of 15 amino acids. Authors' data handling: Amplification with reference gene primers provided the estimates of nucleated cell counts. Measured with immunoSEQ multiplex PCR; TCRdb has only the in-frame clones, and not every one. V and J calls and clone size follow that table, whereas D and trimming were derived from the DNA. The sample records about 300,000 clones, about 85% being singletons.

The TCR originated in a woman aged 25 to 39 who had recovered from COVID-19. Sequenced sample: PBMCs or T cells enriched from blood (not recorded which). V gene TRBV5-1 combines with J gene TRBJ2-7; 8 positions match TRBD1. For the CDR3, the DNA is TGCGCCAGCAGCCCCCCCGAGACAGGGGTGGTCAGGCAGTACTTC. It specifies CASSPPETGVVRQYF.